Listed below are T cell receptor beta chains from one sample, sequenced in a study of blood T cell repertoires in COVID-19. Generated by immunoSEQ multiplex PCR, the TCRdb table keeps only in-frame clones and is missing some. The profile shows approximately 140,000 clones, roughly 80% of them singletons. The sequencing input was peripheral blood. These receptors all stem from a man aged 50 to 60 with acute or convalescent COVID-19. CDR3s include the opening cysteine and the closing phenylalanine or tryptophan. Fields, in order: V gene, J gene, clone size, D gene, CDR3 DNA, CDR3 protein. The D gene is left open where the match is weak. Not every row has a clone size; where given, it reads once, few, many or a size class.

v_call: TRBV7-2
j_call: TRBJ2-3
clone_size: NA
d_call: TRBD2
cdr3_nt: TGTGCCAGCAGCCGTACTAGCGGTCCCCTGCAGTATTTT
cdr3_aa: CASSRTSGPLQYF

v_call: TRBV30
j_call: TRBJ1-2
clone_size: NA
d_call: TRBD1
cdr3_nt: TGTGCCTGGAGCGGAACAGGGGGCTGGGCCTATGGCTACACCTTC
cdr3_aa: CAWSGTGGWAYGYTF

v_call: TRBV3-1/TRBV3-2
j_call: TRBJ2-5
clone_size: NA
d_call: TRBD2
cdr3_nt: TGTGCCAGCAGACGAGCGGGGCAAGAGACCCAGTACTTC
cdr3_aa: CASRRAGQETQYF

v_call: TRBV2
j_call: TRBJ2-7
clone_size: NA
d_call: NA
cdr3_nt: TGTGCCAGCAGTGGACAGGTGTACGAGCAGTACTTC
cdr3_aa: CASSGQVYEQYF

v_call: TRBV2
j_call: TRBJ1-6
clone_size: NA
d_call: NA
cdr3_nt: TGTGCCAGCAGAGAGGACAGCACCAATTCACCCCTCCACTTT
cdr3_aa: CASREDSTNSPLHF

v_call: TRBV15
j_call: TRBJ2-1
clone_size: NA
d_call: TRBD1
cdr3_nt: TGTGCCACCAGCAGCCGGGGACAGGTGGTCTACAATGAGCAGTTCTTC
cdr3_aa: CATSSRGQVVYNEQFF

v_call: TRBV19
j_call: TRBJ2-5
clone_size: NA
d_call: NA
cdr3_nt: TGTGCCAGTAGGGCCAGGGAAGAGACCCAGTACTTC
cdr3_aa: CASRAREETQYF

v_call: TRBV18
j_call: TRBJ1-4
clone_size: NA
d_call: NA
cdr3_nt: TGTGCCAGCTCACCCGGTCAGGGTGACGAAAAACTGTTTTTT
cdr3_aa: CASSPGQGDEKLFF

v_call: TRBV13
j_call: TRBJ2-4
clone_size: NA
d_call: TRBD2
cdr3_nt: TGTGCCAGCAGCTTAGGCCTAGGACTAGGACCTACCATTCAGTACTTC
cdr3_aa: CASSLGLGLGPTIQYF

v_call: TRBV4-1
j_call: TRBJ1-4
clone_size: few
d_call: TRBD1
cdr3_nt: TGCGCCAGCAGCGCGGGGCGGGACAGGGTCGATGAAAAACTGTTTTTT
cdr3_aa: CASSAGRDRVDEKLFF